This TCR beta chain was documented in a study of neurological immune-mediated disorders. Study-level information: Of the approximately 34 patients with multiple sclerosis, 31 had relapsing-remitting MS, whereas the remaining 3 had secondary progressive MS.

The CDR3 covers 13 residues. Germline V gives CDR1 SQVTM, CDR2 ANQGSEA. V lost 7 bases to trimming and J lost 5 bases; unmatched junction nucleotides: 8. It was by 5'RACE with 10-nucleotide random UMIs that the cDNA was made. TCRdb re-derived calls from the 5' RACE reads in MiXCR, one entry per CDR3 protein. Of some 65,000 distinct CDR3 sequences listed, approximately 4.2% are singletons. The starting material, 2 million PBMCs stored at -80 C, gave rise to the unsorted libraries. The table lists this clonotype with many counts. This sequence was found in a man in his forties or fifties with multiple sclerosis. The V gene is TRBV29-1, the J gene TRBJ2-5, with 9 nucleotides matching TRBD1. The source material was PBMCs. In nucleotides, the CDR3 is TGCAGCGAGGGGACAGGGCAAGGCGAGACCCAGTACTTC. Protein sequence: CSEGTGQGETQYF.